This record concerns one TCR beta chain sequence. This record comes from a study of blood T cell repertoires in COVID-19. Per the original methods: Estimated nucleated cell counts came from reference gene primer amplification. Libraries were prepared by immunoSEQ multiplex PCR; TCRdb keeps only in-frame clonotypes and omits some of them. D and trimming were read from the DNA, whereas the V and J calls and clone size are those reported in that table. This sample has approximately 54,000 clones, with about 82% found just once. The CDR3 covers 16 residues. V dropped 0 bases and J dropped 2 bases, with 13 bases sitting between them. CDR1 SGHDT and CDR2 YYEEEE come from the germline V gene.

The V gene is TRBV5-6, the J gene TRBJ2-3, with a tentative D call TRBD2 (6 bases). Sequencing was carried out using peripheral blood. This sequence originates from a human donor in a cohort sampled during active COVID-19. The CDR3 is CASSLDATRLTDTQYF. The CDR3 DNA reads TGTGCCAGCAGCTTGGATGCGACTAGACTCACAGATACGCAGTATTTT.